The T cell receptor beta chain described here comes from a study of cytomegalovirus exposure and HLA in healthy donors. Whole-study context: Unique TCRs numbering around 80 million, obtained from HLA-typed donors, made up an early data release. Study-level results: Most TCR beta V segments were productive about 87% or about 30% of the time in an earlier analysis.

PCR amplification relied on 60 Vbeta primers (plus 13 Jbeta primers). Some clones are missing from TCRdb's copy, which holds only in-frame ones; the method was immunoSEQ multiplex PCR. The sample holds 150,000 to 170,000 clones, 60% to 75% seen once. Worth noting for this clone: Its matching antigen is unknown.

The origin of this receptor is a man in his late teens or twenties in good health and CMV-seronegative. The sequenced material came from PBMCs.

The CDR3 loop reads CASSALRGSAGELFF. CDR3 in DNA: TGTGCCAGCAGTGCTTTGAGGGGGTCCGCCGGGGAGCTGTTTTTT. The chain has TRBV27 and TRBJ2-2; D may be TRBD1 (6 bases). In germline, CDR1 is MNHEY, CDR2 SMNVEV (reference sequence). This CDR3 spans 15 amino acids. The V end was cut by 5 bases, the J end by 6 bases, with 16 bases between.